The clone carrying this T cell receptor beta chain was observed a handful of times. Its antigen is unknown. A 5'RACE template-switching step, the method used to make TCR cDNA, added a universal primer site and UMIs. TCRdb itself ran the 5' RACE reads through MiXCR, one entry per CDR3 protein. The data hold 95,000 to 100,000 distinct CDR3 sequences, with roughly 5.2% observed a single time. This specimen belongs to a study of T cells after yellow fever vaccination. Broader study findings: Reappearance after the booster was observed for most primary-vaccination clones (about 95% CD4, over 70% CD8). Clonotypes found in both CD4 and CD8 compartments made up a small share.

Germline trimming cut 7 bases from V and 8 bases from J; bases unmatched to any gene: 10. CDR1 and CDR2 from the germline V gene are SGHAT and FQNNGV. CDR3 length: 13 amino acids. The chain carries TRBV11-2 and TRBJ1-2; TRBD1 matches 7 bases. The sample in question was CD8+ T cells sorted from PBMCs, obtained 10 days after the yellow fever booster vaccination. The receptor was derived from a young man who received the YFV17D yellow fever vaccine. In DNA, the CDR3 is TGTGCCAGCACCGAACAGGGGTTCGGCGGCTACACCTTC. Its translation: CASTEQGFGGYTF.